Presented here are 12 T cell receptor beta chains from one specimen sequenced in a study of human T cells and chemical hapten exposure. Unfractionated whole blood yielded the extracted total RNA. TCRdb ran MiXCR on the 5' RACE reads and lists one entry per CDR3 protein. Of some 78,000 distinct CDR3 sequences detected, about 8% appear once; the ten largest clones hold 2% to 2.5%. Receptor source: a male donor in good health.

This clonotype was recorded at least ten times. This chain uses TRBV5-4 with TRBJ2-5, with 8 bases identical to TRBD1. Germline V gives CDR1 SGHNT, CDR2 YYREEE (reference sequence). The CDR3 length is 14 residues. J gave up 4 bases and V 4 bases, and 6 bases lay outside the gene matches. CDR3 bases: TGTGCCAGCAGCCCGGACAGGGTAAGAGAGACCCAGTACTTC. It is translated as CASSPDRVRETQYF. The full variable domain, in which reference TRBV5-4 and TRBJ2-5 provide the parts outside the CDR3, is ETGVTQSPTHLIKTRGQQVTLRCSSQSGHNTVSWYQQALGQGPQFIFQYYREEENGRGNFPPRFSGLQFPNYSSELNVNALELDDSALYLCASSPDRVRETQYFGPGTRLLVL.

This clonotype was counted many times. The chain recombines TRBV15 with TRBJ2-1, with 16 positions matching TRBD2. From germline, CDR1 is LNHNV and CDR2 YYDKDF (reference sequence). The CDR3 contains 20 residues. After removal of 5 bases from V and 0 bases from J, the junction contained 10 bases not matched to a gene. CDR3 DNA: TGTGCCACCAGCCTTCCCCCGGGACTAGCGGGAGGGCACTCCTACAATGAGCAGTTCTTC. Translating gives CATSLPPGLAGGHSYNEQFF.

This clonotype came up a few times. The chain uses TRBV20-1 and TRBJ1-1; D is uncertain. The ends were cut back, 0 bases at V and 0 bases at J, with 5 bases in the middle. The CDR3 extends over 13 amino acids. Germline V CDR1 and CDR2: DFQATT, SNEGSKA (reference sequence). CDR3 region: CSAREGLNTEAFF. CDR3 nucleotides: TGCAGTGCTAGAGAGGGCCTGAACACTGAAGCTTTCTTT.

The rearrangement joins TRBV20-1 to TRBJ2-1; the D gene is possibly TRBD2 (5 bases). V dropped 7 bases and J dropped 8 bases, with 18 bases sitting between them. The CDR3 has 13 amino acids. Germline V gene lookup returns CDR1 DFQATT and CDR2 SNEGSKA (reference sequence). The CDR3 DNA reads TGCAGTGGAAACCGGGATCCAGCCGATGAGCAGTTCTTC. Its translation: CSGNRDPADEQFF.

This clonotype has only a few counts. The genes are TRBV6-5 and TRBJ2-2, with a tentative D call TRBD1 (5 bases). The CDR3 has 16 amino acids. With 2 bases removed from V and 0 bases from J, the gap between germline ends came to 10 bases. Per the germline V gene, CDR1 is MNHEY and CDR2 is SVGAGI. The CDR3 DNA reads as TGTGCCAGCAGTTACCGGCAGGGTGCGAACACCGGGGAGCTGTTTTTT. Amino acids: CASSYRQGANTGELFF.

This clonotype was found many times. This chain joins TRBV20-1 and TRBJ1-2; D is unresolved. V was pared by 0 bases and J by 2 bases, with 13 bases between. This CDR3 comprises 15 residues. The germline V gene encodes CDR1 DFQATT and CDR2 SNEGSKA (reference sequence). The CDR3 DNA is TGCAGTGCTAGAGATAAGAACAGCCAAAACTATGGCTACACCTTC. Protein product: CSARDKNSQNYGYTF.

The chain employs TRBV20-1 and TRBJ2-7; D might be TRBD1 or TRBD2, each matching 5 bases. Trimming removed 1 base from V and 5 bases from J, with 15 bases in between. CDR1 DFQATT and CDR2 SNEGSKA come from the germline V gene (reference sequence). The CDR3 totals 14 residues. In DNA form, the CDR3 reads TGCAGTGCTAGAGCCGGGACGCCAAACGACGAGCAGTACTTC. Translating gives CSARAGTPNDEQYF.

This clonotype was picked up a small number of times. The chain uses TRBV4-3 and TRBJ1-6; possibly TRBD1 for D (6 bases). Germline CDR1 is LGHNA and CDR2 is YSLEER. This CDR3 has 16 residues. Trimming left V 3 bases short and J 5 bases short, with 14 bases between. The CDR3 protein is CASSQTGPPDNSPLHF. The CDR3, as DNA: TGCGCCAGCAGCCAGACAGGCCCCCCCGATAATTCACCCCTCCACTTT.

This clonotype was recorded at least ten times. The chain is built from TRBV20-1 and TRBJ1-1; D perhaps matches TRBD1 (5 bases). Germline CDR1 DFQATT, CDR2 SNEGSKA (reference sequence). Deletions cut 6 bases from V and 5 bases from J, with 16 bases between. This CDR3 region has 13 residues. DNA of the CDR3: TGCAGTGCGACAAGGGTGGAGGGGACTGAAGCTTTCTTT. Protein product: CSATRVEGTEAFF.

This clonotype was seen ten or more times. This chain joins TRBV12-3 or TRBV12-4 and TRBJ1-2; TRBD1 aligns across 7 bases. The CDR3 has 13 residues. J was trimmed by 4 bases and V by 10 bases; bases with no gene match: 9. The CDR3 protein is CATDEGARYGYTF. DNA of the CDR3: TGTGCCACCGACGAGGGGGCTCGCTATGGCTACACCTTC.

This clonotype appeared a few times. V usage is TRBV12-3 or TRBV12-4 and J usage is TRBJ2-3; 9 bases match TRBD1. This CDR3 comprises 14 residues. Unmatched junction bases numbered 5, after V lost 6 bases and J lost 4 bases. The CDR3 reads CASRYTGGADTQYF. In DNA, the CDR3 is TGTGCCAGCAGATATACAGGGGGCGCAGATACGCAGTATTTT.

The V call is TRBV27, the J call TRBJ1-5, with a tentative D call TRBD1 (5 bases). The ends were cut back, 5 bases at V and 0 bases at J, with 11 bases in the middle. Germline-derived CDR1 and CDR2 are MNHEY and SMNVEV (reference sequence). The CDR3 loop spans 15 amino acids. The CDR3 is CASSPGGRSNQPQHF. The CDR3 DNA reads as TGTGCCAGCAGTCCCGGGGGTCGTAGCAATCAGCCCCAGCATTTT.